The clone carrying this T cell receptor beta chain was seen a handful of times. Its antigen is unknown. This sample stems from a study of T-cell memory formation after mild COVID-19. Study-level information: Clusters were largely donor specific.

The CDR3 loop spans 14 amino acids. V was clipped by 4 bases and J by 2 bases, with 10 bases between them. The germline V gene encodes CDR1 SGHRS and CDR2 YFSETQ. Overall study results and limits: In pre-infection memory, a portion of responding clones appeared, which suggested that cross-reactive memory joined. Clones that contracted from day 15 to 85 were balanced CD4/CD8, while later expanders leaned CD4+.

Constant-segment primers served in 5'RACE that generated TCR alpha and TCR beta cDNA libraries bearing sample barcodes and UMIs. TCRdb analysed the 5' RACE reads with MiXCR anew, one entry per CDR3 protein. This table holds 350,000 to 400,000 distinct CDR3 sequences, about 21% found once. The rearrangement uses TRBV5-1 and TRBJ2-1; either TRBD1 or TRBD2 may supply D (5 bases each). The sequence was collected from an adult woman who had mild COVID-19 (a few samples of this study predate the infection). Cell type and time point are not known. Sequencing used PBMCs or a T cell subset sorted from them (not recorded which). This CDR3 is CASSVGETYNEQFF. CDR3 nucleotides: TGCGCCAGCAGCGTAGGGGAGACCTACAATGAGCAGTTCTTC.